This TCR beta chain is drawn from a study of blood T cell repertoires in COVID-19. Overall study: Some COVID-19 samples were acute and others convalescent; all came from the United States, Italy and Spain. Sample material is recorded as cDNA or gDNA derived from T cells, B-cell-depleted T cells, or PBMCs.

As processed by the authors: Using reference gene primer amplification, nucleated cell counts were estimated. Profiling relied on immunoSEQ multiplex PCR, and the TCRdb table lists in-frame clones only, not all of them. V, J and clone size derive from that table, while D and trimming were established from the DNA sequence. This sample has tens of thousands of clones, with around 78% found just once. CDR1 is SGHRS and CDR2 is YFSETQ in the germline V gene. With V trimmed by 5 bases and J by 0 bases, 3 bases remained unmatched. The CDR3 covers 15 residues. Sequencing was performed on peripheral blood. The TCR was taken from a human donor in a cohort sampled during active COVID-19. The chain recombines TRBV5-1 with TRBJ2-3; 10 bases are a match to TRBD2. In DNA form, the CDR3 reads TGCGCCAGCAGGAGCGGGGGGGCGAGCACAGATACGCAGTATTTT. This translates into CASRSGGASTDTQYF. The full variable domain, with the rest looked up from reference TRBV5-1 and TRBJ2-3, is KAGVTQTPRYLIKTRGQQVTLSCSPISGHRSVSWYQQTPGQGLQFLFEYFSETQRNKGNFPGRFSGRQFSNSRSEMNVSTLELGDSALYLCASRSGGASTDTQYFGPGTRLTVL.